This T cell receptor (beta chain) stems from a study of blood T cell repertoires in COVID-19. For the study at large: COVID-19 samples collected from the United States, Italy and Spain covered acute and convalescent phases. Sources were T cells, B-cell-depleted T cells, or PBMCs; the material itself was cDNA or gDNA.

Per the authors' pipeline: Amplified reference gene primers provided the basis for estimating nucleated cell counts. Clones were sequenced by immunoSEQ multiplex PCR, and TCRdb holds only the in-frame ones, with some missing. That table is the source of V, J and clone size, and D and trimming were worked out from the DNA. The sample has approximately 75,000 clones; 65% to 85% are singletons. Enrolled during active infection, Seattle patients were then followed longitudinally. Germline CDR1 is SGHTA and CDR2 is FQGTGA. The CDR3 has 16 residues. V lost 5 bases and J lost 0; bases outside the gene matches: 4.

The chain combines TRBV7-3 with TRBJ2-6; TRBD2 aligns across 7 bases. The receptor's source is a man aged 50-60 years with COVID-19, enrolled during active disease. The sequencing input was peripheral blood. The CDR3 bases are TGTGCCAGCAGCCAGTCGGGGGGCTCTGGGGCCAACGTCCTGACTTTC. Protein sequence: CASSQSGGSGANVLTF.